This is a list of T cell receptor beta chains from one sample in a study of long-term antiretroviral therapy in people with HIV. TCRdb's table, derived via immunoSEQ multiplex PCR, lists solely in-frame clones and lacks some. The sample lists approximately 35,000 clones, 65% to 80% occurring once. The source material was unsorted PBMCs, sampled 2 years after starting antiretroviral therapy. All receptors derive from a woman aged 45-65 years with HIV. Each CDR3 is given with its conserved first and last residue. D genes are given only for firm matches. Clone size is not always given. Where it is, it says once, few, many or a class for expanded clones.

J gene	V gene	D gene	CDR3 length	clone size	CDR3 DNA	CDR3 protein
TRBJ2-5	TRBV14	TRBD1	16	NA	TGTGCCAGCAGCCGATTCGGACAGGGTCTACAAGAGACCCAGTACTTC	CASSRFGQGLQETQYF
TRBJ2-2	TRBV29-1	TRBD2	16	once	TGCAGCGTCCGGGGGGAATTCAGGGAGAACACCGGGGAGCTGTTTTTT	CSVRGEFRENTGELFF
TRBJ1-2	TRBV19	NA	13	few	TGTGCCAGTAGTACGGGACTGATCTATGGCTACACCTTC	CASSTGLIYGYTF
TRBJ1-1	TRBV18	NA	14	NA	TGTGCCAGCTCAGCCATGTCAGGCGGAACTGAAGCTTTCTTT	CASSAMSGGTEAFF
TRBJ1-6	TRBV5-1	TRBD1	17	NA	TGCGCCAGCAGCTTGGCCCCGGGACAGGGTTATAATTCACCCCTCCACTTT	CASSLAPGQGYNSPLHF
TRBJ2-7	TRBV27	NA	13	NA	TGTGCCAGCAGGAGGCAGGGATTCTACGAGCAGTACTTC	CASRRQGFYEQYF
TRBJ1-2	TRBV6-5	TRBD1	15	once	TGTGCCAGCAGTTTGGGACAGCGTGCCTACGGGGGCTACACCTTC	CASSLGQRAYGGYTF
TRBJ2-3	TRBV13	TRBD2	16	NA	TGTGCCAGCTCGCCCGTAGCGGGGGGGCCAGGGGATACGCAGTATTTT	CASSPVAGGPGDTQYF
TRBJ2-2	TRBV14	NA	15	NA	TGTGCCAGCAGCCAACTCAGGGGGAACACCGGGGAGCTGTTTTTT	CASSQLRGNTGELFF
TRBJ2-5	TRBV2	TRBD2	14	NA	TGTGCCAGCAGTCGACTAGCGGGGGAAGAGACCCAGTACTTC	CASSRLAGEETQYF
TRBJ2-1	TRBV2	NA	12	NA	TGTGCCAGCTTCCGGGACTACAATGAGCAGTTCTTC	CASFRDYNEQFF
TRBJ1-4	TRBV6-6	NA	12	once	TGTGCCAGCAGTTACAGGGATGAAAAACTGTTTTTT	CASSYRDEKLFF
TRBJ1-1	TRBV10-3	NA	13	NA	TGTGCCATCAGTGACCGACTTGACACTGAAGCTTTCTTT	CAISDRLDTEAFF
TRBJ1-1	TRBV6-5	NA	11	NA	TGTGCCAGCAGTGACGGGAGTTCAGCTTTCTTT	CASSDGSSAFF
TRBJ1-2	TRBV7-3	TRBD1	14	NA	TGTGCCAGCAGCTTATCAGGACAGGGCTATGGCTACACCTTC	CASSLSGQGYGYTF
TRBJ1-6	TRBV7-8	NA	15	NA	TGTGCCAGCAGCTTCTTAACGTCCATGTATTCACCCCTCCACTTT	CASSFLTSMYSPLHF
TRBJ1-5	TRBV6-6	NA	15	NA	TGTGCCAGCAGCTACTCAGGACATAGCAATCAGCCCCAGCATTTT	CASSYSGHSNQPQHF
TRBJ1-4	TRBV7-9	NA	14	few	TGTGCCAGCAGAGAGGGAAGCCTGGGGGAAAAACTGTTTTTT	CASREGSLGEKLFF
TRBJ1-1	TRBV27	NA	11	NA	TGTGCCAGCGAGAGGGGGACTGAAGCTTTCTTT	CASERGTEAFF
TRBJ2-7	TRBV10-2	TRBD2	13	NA	TGCGCCAGCCGCGGACTAGCCTGGTACGAGCAGTACTTC	CASRGLAWYEQYF